The rows below give T cell receptor beta chains drawn from one sample of a study of Ad26.COV2.S vaccination and SARS-CoV-2 variants. Assay used: immunoSEQ multiplex PCR; TCRdb lists only in-frame clones, some missing. This sample has about 400,000 clones, with 85% to 90% found just once. Material: peripheral blood, obtained in a trial of Ad26.COV2.S vaccine versus placebo. These receptor sequences come from a person between 18 and 60 years old who received the Ad26.COV2.S COVID-19 vaccine or a placebo. Both conserved end residues are part of each CDR3. Fields, in order: CDR3 protein, J gene, D gene, V gene, clone size. D genes are given only for firm matches. Clone size is not always given. Where it is, it says once, few, many or a class for expanded clones.

CDR3: CASSIRPANYGYTF
J: TRBJ1-2
D: .
V: TRBV19
size: .

CDR3: CASSLEYNTEAFF
J: TRBJ1-1
D: .
V: TRBV7-3
size: once

CDR3: CASSTGQGVGGYTF
J: TRBJ1-2
D: TRBD1
V: TRBV19
size: .

CDR3: CASSLSGPGNEQFF
J: TRBJ2-1
D: .
V: TRBV7-3
size: .

CDR3: CASSFRVAGNYEQYF
J: TRBJ2-7
D: TRBD2
V: TRBV7-9
size: .

CDR3: CASGLGRGTNYGYTF
J: TRBJ1-2
D: .
V: TRBV12-5
size: .

CDR3: CASPEGLQHEQYF
J: TRBJ2-7
D: .
V: TRBV21-1
size: .

CDR3: CASSFRRGSTDTQYF
J: TRBJ2-3
D: .
V: TRBV28
size: .

CDR3: CASSQVRGSGNTIYF
J: TRBJ1-3
D: .
V: TRBV4-1
size: .

CDR3: CASSMTAETAFYEQYF
J: TRBJ2-7
D: .
V: TRBV19
size: .

CDR3: CASSLGSATYEQYF
J: TRBJ2-7
D: .
V: TRBV5-5
size: .

CDR3: CASSVVASGGTDTQYF
J: TRBJ2-3
D: TRBD2
V: TRBV9
size: .

CDR3: CASSQAAIADNEQFF
J: TRBJ2-1
D: .
V: TRBV23-1
size: once

CDR3: CASSRGGINEQFF
J: TRBJ2-1
D: .
V: TRBV18
size: .

CDR3: CASSFIRSLSNQPQHF
J: TRBJ1-5
D: .
V: TRBV7-8
size: .

CDR3: CASSDYHGRPSYEQYF
J: TRBJ2-7
D: .
V: TRBV11-2
size: .

CDR3: CASQDTNQPQHF
J: TRBJ1-5
D: .
V: TRBV2
size: few

CDR3: CASSNWTVPRSPDTQYF
J: TRBJ2-3
D: .
V: TRBV7-8
size: .

CDR3: CASSNEGCGGSTDTQYF
J: TRBJ2-3
D: .
V: TRBV21-1
size: .

CDR3: CASSRSNTGELFF
J: TRBJ2-2
D: .
V: TRBV6-5
size: .

CDR3: CAWNIGTQPGTQYF
J: TRBJ2-5
D: .
V: TRBV30
size: .

CDR3: CASSLLTSGGVADTQYF
J: TRBJ2-3
D: TRBD2
V: TRBV28
size: .

CDR3: CASSVNREASPLHF
J: TRBJ1-6
D: .
V: TRBV2
size: .

CDR3: CASSSLRLNTGELFF
J: TRBJ2-2
D: .
V: TRBV11-2
size: few

CDR3: CASSLGQKDSPLHF
J: TRBJ1-6
D: .
V: TRBV11-1
size: .

CDR3: CASSQDHRGAWTGELFF
J: TRBJ2-2
D: .
V: TRBV4-1
size: .

CDR3: CASSYLAGGLYEQYF
J: TRBJ2-7
D: TRBD2
V: TRBV6-5
size: .

CDR3: CASSLRLAGGHLSTQYF
J: TRBJ2-3
D: TRBD2
V: TRBV19
size: .

CDR3: CASSFGQQPETQYF
J: TRBJ2-5
D: .
V: TRBV7-6
size: .

CDR3: CASSLTREDTQYF
J: TRBJ2-3
D: .
V: TRBV7-3
size: .

CDR3: CASSLEAGVNNSPLHF
J: TRBJ1-6
D: .
V: TRBV11-2
size: .

CDR3: CASRGGSPGNTIYF
J: TRBJ1-3
D: .
V: TRBV6-5
size: .

CDR3: CAVVMNTEAFF
J: TRBJ1-1
D: .
V: TRBV28
size: few

CDR3: CASSQRQGGEKLFF
J: TRBJ1-4
D: TRBD1
V: TRBV4-3
size: .

CDR3: CASSAGQYNEQFF
J: TRBJ2-1
D: .
V: TRBV19
size: once

CDR3: CAISGGGVQNEQFF
J: TRBJ2-1
D: .
V: TRBV10-3
size: once

CDR3: CARLFIAVKVCGGYTF
J: TRBJ1-2
D: .
V: TRBV10-1
size: .

CDR3: CATSRGGGPAEAFF
J: TRBJ1-1
D: .
V: TRBV15
size: once

CDR3: CASSRLAGGQETQYF
J: TRBJ2-5
D: TRBD2
V: TRBV19
size: .

CDR3: CASSLDVTLFGYTF
J: TRBJ1-2
D: .
V: TRBV5-1
size: .

CDR3: CASSEQQGGGMETQYF
J: TRBJ2-5
D: .
V: TRBV6-1
size: .

CDR3: CASSLSRGNEQFF
J: TRBJ2-1
D: .
V: TRBV27
size: .

CDR3: CASSPPRAGTEAFF
J: TRBJ1-1
D: .
V: TRBV28
size: .

CDR3: CASRPMATNEKLFF
J: TRBJ1-4
D: .
V: TRBV6-5
size: .

CDR3: CASSPLREGDTEAFF
J: TRBJ1-1
D: .
V: TRBV5-4
size: .

CDR3: CASGEAEKLFF
J: TRBJ1-4
D: .
V: TRBV7-8
size: few

CDR3: CASTQGTVSGNTIYF
J: TRBJ1-3
D: TRBD1
V: TRBV5-6
size: once

CDR3: CASSGRLREGQDYGYTF
J: TRBJ1-2
D: TRBD1
V: TRBV7-9
size: .

CDR3: CASSALQGPFSYEQFF
J: TRBJ2-1
D: .
V: TRBV7-3
size: once

CDR3: CASSWTGSLTDTQYF
J: TRBJ2-3
D: TRBD1
V: TRBV7-9
size: .

CDR3: CASSLGKVLYYEQYF
J: TRBJ2-7
D: .
V: TRBV5-8
size: .

CDR3: CASSLEGARGNTIYF
J: TRBJ1-3
D: TRBD1
V: TRBV5-4
size: .

CDR3: CASSQGGSNEQFF
J: TRBJ2-1
D: .
V: TRBV3-1/TRBV3-2
size: .

CDR3: CASSKTSGTKSEQFF
J: TRBJ2-1
D: TRBD2
V: TRBV28
size: once

CDR3: CATRDRAYNEQFF
J: TRBJ2-1
D: TRBD1
V: TRBV24-1
size: once

CDR3: CASSPLGTLVYEQYF
J: TRBJ2-7
D: .
V: TRBV7-9
size: few

CDR3: CASKDRHGADTQYF
J: TRBJ2-3
D: .
V: TRBV19
size: once